A single sample gave rise to the 9 T cell receptor beta chains below, sequenced in a study of regulatory T cells in long-lasting Graves disease. Stated time point: newly diagnosed GD, antithyroid drugs for less than 3 months. There was RNA extracted from PBMCs, and the TCR library was made from it. To make TCR beta libraries, researchers used iRepertoire HTBI primers and Arm-PCR of CDR3 regions. TCRdb re-derived calls from the multiplex PCR reads in MiXCR, one entry per CDR3 protein. The sample records hundreds of thousands of distinct CDR3 sequences, 16% being singletons. These data were likewise used in another study, on T cells in Graves' hyperthyroidism and ophthalmopathy.

The specimen comprised peripheral blood mononuclear cells (PBMCs), sampled at new diagnosis, from a patient treated with antithyroid drugs. These receptor sequences come from a man aged 40-49 years with Graves disease.

This clonotype was observed at least ten times. The chain has TRBV27 and TRBJ2-7, with 9 positions matching TRBD1. This CDR3 has 16 residues. Germline lookup yields CDR1 MNHEY and CDR2 SMNVEV (reference sequence). Unmatched junction bases numbered 9, after V lost 3 bases and J lost 3 bases. CDR3 nucleotides: TGTGCCAGCAGTTTTGGGGGTGGGACAGGGAACTACGAGCAGTACTTC. Its translation is CASSFGGGTGNYEQYF.

For this clonotype: This could be a read error, since a much larger clone is one nucleotide away. This sequence joins TRBV11-2 and TRBJ2-3, with 8 bases aligning to TRBD2. Per the germline V gene, CDR1 is SGHAT and CDR2 is FQNNGV. V lost 6 bases, J lost 4 bases, and 12 bases stayed unmatched. The CDR3 length is 16 residues. CDR3 protein: CASRPLRGGTADTQYF. The CDR3 region has the DNA TGTGCCAGCAGGCCCCTCCGCGGGGGGACGGCAGATACGCAGTATTTT.

The CDR3 reads CASSAQPVTNTEAFF. In nucleotides, the CDR3 is TGTGCCAGCAGTGCACAGCCCGTAACGAACACTGAAGCTTTCTTT. The V gene is TRBV6-2 or TRBV6-3, the J gene TRBJ1-1; no definite D call. Germline assignment: CDR1 MNHEY and CDR2 SVGEGT. With 5 bases removed from V and 1 base from J, the gap between germline ends came to 14 bases. This CDR3 contains 15 residues.

CDR3 sequence (DNA): TGTGCCAGCAGCGGGGTCAATGAGCAGTTCTTC. It encodes CASSGVNEQFF. The chain combines TRBV28 with TRBJ2-1, with a weak D call TRBD2 (5 bases). This CDR3 contains 11 residues. Germline V gives CDR1 MDHEN, CDR2 SYDVKM. The ends were cut back, 6 bases at V and 6 bases at J, with 6 bases in the middle.

CDR3 sequence reads: CASSPGGGQGNYEQYF. The CDR3 coding sequence is TGTGCCAGCAGCCCCGGGGGGGGACAGGGGAACTACGAGCAGTACTTC. The rearrangement joins TRBV2 to TRBJ2-7; TRBD1 agrees at 10 bases. The CDR3 loop spans 16 amino acids. CDR1 is SNHLY and CDR2 is FYNNEI in the germline V gene. Trimming at V came to 6 bases and at J to 3 bases, leaving 11 bases not matched to a gene. The whole variable domain, filled in from reference TRBV2 and TRBJ2-7, reads EPEVTQTPSHQVTQMGQEVILRCVPISNHLYFYWYRQILGQKVEFLVSFYNNEISEKSEIFDDQFSVERPDGSNFTLKIRSTKLEDSAMYFCASSPGGGQGNYEQYFGPGTRLTVT.

This clonotype was detected ten times or more. The chain joins TRBV3-1 to TRBJ2-4; a possible D gene is TRBD2 (6 bases). The CDR3 totals 16 residues. Germline CDR1 is LGHDT and CDR2 is YNNKEL (reference sequence). Trimming took 4 bases from V and 1 from J, leaving 14 bases between them. Written as DNA, the CDR3 is TGTGCCAGCAGCCCCCCCGGTGGGAGGGCCAAAAACATTCAGTACTTC. As protein: CASSPPGGRAKNIQYF.

The DNA for the CDR3 is TGTGCCAGCAGTTACTGGTCCGGGGGGTCCGAGCAGTACTTC. Translated, it gives CASSYWSGGSEQYF. The chain recombines TRBV6-2 or TRBV6-3 with TRBJ2-7, with 7 bases matching TRBD2. Trimming removed 1 base from V and 6 bases from J; junction bases left unmatched: 6. The germline gives CDR1 MNHEY, CDR2 SVGEGT. The CDR3 is 14 residues long.

This clonotype was detected ten times or more. The V gene is TRBV9, the J gene TRBJ1-1; possible D gene TRBD1, 6 bases. Germline V gene lookup returns CDR1 SGDLS and CDR2 YYNGEE. The CDR3 sequence is 15 residues long. V was trimmed by 4 bases and J by 2 bases, leaving 15 bases between them. DNA for the CDR3: TGTGCCAGCAGCTCCCCCCGGGGGCCTAACACTGAAGCTTTCTTT. This encodes CASSSPRGPNTEAFF.

V usage is TRBV7-3 and J usage is TRBJ2-1; TRBD2 matches 10 bases. The germline gives CDR1 SGHTA, CDR2 FQGTGA. J gave up 6 bases and V 0 bases, and 5 bases lay outside the gene matches. The length of the CDR3 is 16 residues. CDR3 residues: CASSLTASGGFNEQFF. CDR3 DNA sequence: TGTGCCAGCAGCTTAACGGCTAGCGGGGGATTCAATGAGCAGTTCTTC.